This is a list of T cell receptor beta chains from one sample in a study of beta chain features in type 1 diabetes. This table comes from immunoSEQ multiplex PCR, and its TCRdb copy is limited to in-frame clones, with some not included. The sample includes 150,000 or so clones, about a tenth seen only once; the top ten take around 0.63%. The specimen sequenced was central memory CD4+ T cells from blood. All receptors derive from a man aged 18 to 29 in good health. The CDR3 runs from the conserved cysteine through the conserved F or W.

CDR3 length | J gene | V gene | CDR3 protein
16 | TRBJ2-3 | TRBV4-3 | CASSQDPRGRGDTQYF
14 | TRBJ1-5 | TRBV7-9 | CASSKGGGNQPQHF
14 | TRBJ1-2 | TRBV19 | CASTPGQLNYGYTF
18 | TRBJ1-5 | TRBV7-3 | CASSSPAGRPYSNQPQHF
14 | TRBJ1-2 | TRBV10-1 | CASSDSDRDYGYTF
14 | TRBJ2-5 | TRBV9 | CASSVEARGETQYF
13 | TRBJ1-1 | TRBV4-3 | CASSYTGATEAFF
13 | TRBJ2-2 | TRBV7-2 | CASSSRGSGELFF
14 | TRBJ1-6 | TRBV30 | CAWSEHIYNSPLHF
14 | TRBJ1-2 | TRBV9 | CASSVGTENYGYTF
16 | TRBJ2-4 | TRBV5-4 | CASSLRQGTAKNIQYF
16 | TRBJ1-6 | TRBV7-9 | CASSLLEGAPSSPLHF
15 | TRBJ1-5 | TRBV11-2 | CASRIGTGVNQPQHF
17 | TRBJ1-5 | TRBV21-1 | CASSERCRDRSHQPQHF
16 | TRBJ1-2 | TRBV18 | CASSPGAYPGNYGYTF
13 | TRBJ2-1 | TRBV7-2 | CASSRDYVNEQFF
10 | TRBJ2-1 | TRBV29-1 | CSVERNEQFF
13 | TRBJ2-5 | TRBV4-1 | CASSQGRGETQYF
16 | TRBJ2-1 | TRBV9 | CASSALAGGANNEQFF
14 | TRBJ2-3 | TRBV4-3 | CASSQEGGRNTQYF
14 | TRBJ2-1 | TRBV29-1 | CSAGRATGYNEQFF
15 | TRBJ2-1 | TRBV7-2 | CATTPSRYSYNEQFF
12 | TRBJ2-1 | TRBV7-2 | CASSQDRREQFF
15 | TRBJ2-3 | TRBV4-3 | CASSQGGVGTDTQYF
13 | TRBJ2-1 | TRBV11-2 | CASSIDRRHGQFF
15 | TRBJ1-5 | TRBV18 | CASSRQGRNNQPQHF
19 | TRBJ2-3 | TRBV7-2 | CASSSQTPSGSTSTDTQYF
15 | TRBJ1-4 | TRBV15 | CATSRDGGHNEKLFF
16 | TRBJ1-6 | TRBV7-2 | CASSLGGASEVSPLHF
15 | TRBJ1-3 | TRBV30 | CAWSDRVLSGNTIYF
15 | TRBJ2-3 | TRBV11-2 | CASSDRAIGTDTQYF
15 | TRBJ2-2 | TRBV5-6 | CASSLVQGVAGELFF
15 | TRBJ2-7 | TRBV6-6 | CASSYSREGSYEQYF
16 | TRBJ1-4 | TRBV7-2 | CASSARGGSGQVELFF
13 | TRBJ2-7 | TRBV6-6 | CASAREGYYEQYF
12 | TRBJ2-1 | TRBV6-6 | CASNGQGNEQFF
15 | TRBJ2-5 | TRBV18 | CASSPFDSQSETQYF
16 | TRBJ2-7 | TRBV4-2 | CASSISASGESYEQYF
14 | TRBJ1-2 | TRBV6-5 | CASSRGTGNYGYTF
16 | TRBJ2-3 | TRBV16 | CASSIGQGASTDTQYF
15 | TRBJ1-6 | TRBV5-1 | CASSLGPAYNSPLHF
16 | TRBJ2-7 | TRBV7-2 | CASSLAAGQLSYEQYF
15 | TRBJ2-3 | TRBV2 | CASNHSADSTDTQYF
18 | TRBJ2-1 | TRBV4-1 | CASSQEMVGQLKWYEQFF
16 | TRBJ2-7 | TRBV7-9 | CASSLGTGGSRYEQYF
17 | TRBJ2-4 | TRBV4-2 | CASSQGTGTSGVNIQYF
14 | TRBJ2-7 | TRBV5-1 | CASSLGTGLNEQYF
17 | TRBJ2-5 | TRBV4-3 | CASSQESVGQGQETQYF
16 | TRBJ2-3 | TRBV29-1 | CSVEGTGAGSTDTQYF
13 | TRBJ2-2 | TRBV7-2 | CASGTGNTGELFF
15 | TRBJ1-3 | TRBV5-1 | CASSLELPSGNTIYF
13 | TRBJ1-1 | TRBV27 | CASSLQENTEAFF
14 | TRBJ2-1 | TRBV1 | CTSSRVGQHNEQFF